This T cell receptor (beta chain) stems from a study of shared clonotypes between healthy human individuals. Turning to the study itself: The donors, a couple of women and a few men, were aged 18 to 49. CD4 naive and memory got three plates each, CD8 naive two, CD8 memory one. Study-level findings and limits: The represented genetic and exposure-history diversity was limited by the small number of donors. Sequencing depth was a factor that was expected to affect clonotype sharing among donors.

Data came from immunoSEQ multiplex PCR; TCRdb stores just in-frame clones and leaves some out. The profile shows about 2 million clones, over 85% of them singletons. Germline CDR1 is GTSNPN and CDR2 is SVGIG (reference sequence). This CDR3 spans 12 amino acids. The V end was cut by 4 bases, the J end by 8 bases, with 11 bases between. With respect to this clone: Its antigen is undetermined.

Sequenced sample: naive CD4+ T cells sorted from blood. Subset here: CD45RA+ positively selected. The receptor's source is a man between 18 and 29 years old in good health. This chain uses TRBV30 with TRBJ1-4, with D unresolved. CDR3 protein: CAWTRDREKLFF. CDR3 sequence (DNA): TGTGCCTGGACCCGGGATAGAGAAAAACTGTTTTTT.